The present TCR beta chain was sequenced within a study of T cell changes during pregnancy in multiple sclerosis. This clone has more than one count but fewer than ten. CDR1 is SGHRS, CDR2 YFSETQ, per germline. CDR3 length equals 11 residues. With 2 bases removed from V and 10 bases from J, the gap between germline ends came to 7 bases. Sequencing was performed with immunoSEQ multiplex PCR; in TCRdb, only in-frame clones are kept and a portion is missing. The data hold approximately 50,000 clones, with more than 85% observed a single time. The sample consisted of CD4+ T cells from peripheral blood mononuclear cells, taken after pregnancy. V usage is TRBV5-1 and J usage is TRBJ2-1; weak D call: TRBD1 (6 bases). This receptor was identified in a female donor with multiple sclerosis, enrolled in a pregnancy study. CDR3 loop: CASSFTGEQFF. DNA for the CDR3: TGCGCCAGCAGCTTTACAGGGGAGCAGTTCTTC.